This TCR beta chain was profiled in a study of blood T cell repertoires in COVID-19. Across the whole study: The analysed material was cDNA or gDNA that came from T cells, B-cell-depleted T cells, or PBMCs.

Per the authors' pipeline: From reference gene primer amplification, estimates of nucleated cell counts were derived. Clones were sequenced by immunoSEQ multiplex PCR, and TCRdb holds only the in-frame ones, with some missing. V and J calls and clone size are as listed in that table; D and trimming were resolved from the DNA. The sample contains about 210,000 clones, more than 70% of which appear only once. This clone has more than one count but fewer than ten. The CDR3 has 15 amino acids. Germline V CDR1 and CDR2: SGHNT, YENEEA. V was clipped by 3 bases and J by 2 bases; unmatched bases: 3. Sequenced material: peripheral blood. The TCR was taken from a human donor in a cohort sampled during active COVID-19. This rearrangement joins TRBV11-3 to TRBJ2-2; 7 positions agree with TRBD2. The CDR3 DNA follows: TGTGCCAGCAGCTTCGGGACTACTAACACCGGGGAGCTGTTTTTT. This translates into CASSFGTTNTGELFF.